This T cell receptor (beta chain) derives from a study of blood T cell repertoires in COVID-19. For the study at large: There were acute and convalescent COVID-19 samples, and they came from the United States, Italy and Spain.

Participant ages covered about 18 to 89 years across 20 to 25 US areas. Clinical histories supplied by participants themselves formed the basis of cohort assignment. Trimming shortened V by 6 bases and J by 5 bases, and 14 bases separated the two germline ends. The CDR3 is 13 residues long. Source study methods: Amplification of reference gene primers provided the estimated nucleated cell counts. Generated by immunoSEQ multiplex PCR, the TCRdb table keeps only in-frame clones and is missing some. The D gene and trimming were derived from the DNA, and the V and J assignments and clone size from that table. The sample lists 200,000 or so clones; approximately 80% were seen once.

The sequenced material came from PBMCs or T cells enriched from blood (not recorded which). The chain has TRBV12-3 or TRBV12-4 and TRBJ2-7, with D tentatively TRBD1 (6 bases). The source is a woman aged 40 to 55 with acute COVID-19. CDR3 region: CASSPDRPHEQYF. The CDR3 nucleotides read TGTGCCAGCAGCCCCGACAGGCCCCACGAGCAGTACTTC.